The entry below gives a single T cell receptor (beta chain) sequence along with its context. This sample is drawn from a study of CD8 T cells in ankylosing spondylitis. CDR1 and CDR2 (germline): GTSNPN, SVGIG (reference sequence). Trimming shortened V by 0 bases and J by 3 bases, and 9 bases separated the two germline ends. The CDR3 extends over 14 amino acids. One entry per CDR3 protein, called by TCRdb with MiXCR from the 5' RACE reads. The sample has over 75,000 distinct CDR3 sequences, about 9.1% seen once. The sequence derives from a male donor with ankylosing spondylitis or in good health (not recorded which). J is TRBJ2-4 and V is TRBV30; perhaps TRBD1 as D (6 bases). Input material: blood, either unsorted or a sorted T cell fraction (not recorded which). The CDR3 DNA follows: TGTGCCTGGAGTGTACTAGGGGGCAAAAACATTCAGTACTTC. The encoded protein is CAWSVLGGKNIQYF.